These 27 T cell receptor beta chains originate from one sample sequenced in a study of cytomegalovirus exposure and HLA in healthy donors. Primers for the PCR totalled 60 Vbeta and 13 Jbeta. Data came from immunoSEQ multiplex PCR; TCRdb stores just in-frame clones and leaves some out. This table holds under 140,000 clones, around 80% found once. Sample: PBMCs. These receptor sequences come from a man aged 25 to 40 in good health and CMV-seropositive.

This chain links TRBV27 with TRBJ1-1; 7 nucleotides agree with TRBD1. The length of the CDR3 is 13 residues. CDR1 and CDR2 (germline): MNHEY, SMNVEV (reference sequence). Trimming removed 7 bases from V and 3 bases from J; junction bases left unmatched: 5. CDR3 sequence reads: CASTRQGHTEAFF. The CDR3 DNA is TGTGCCAGCACCCGACAGGGACACACTGAAGCTTTCTTT.

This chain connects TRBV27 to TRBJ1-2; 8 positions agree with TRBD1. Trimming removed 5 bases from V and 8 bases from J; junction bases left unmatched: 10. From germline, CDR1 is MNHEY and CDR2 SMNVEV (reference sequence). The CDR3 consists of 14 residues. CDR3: CASSMDRASLGYTF. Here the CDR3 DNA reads TGTGCCAGCAGTATGGACAGGGCAAGTTTGGGCTACACCTTC.

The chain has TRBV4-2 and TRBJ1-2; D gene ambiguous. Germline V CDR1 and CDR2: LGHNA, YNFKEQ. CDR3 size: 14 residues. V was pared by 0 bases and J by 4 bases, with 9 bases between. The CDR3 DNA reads TGTGCCAGCAGCCAAGAGTGGGAGCGCTATGGCTACACCTTC. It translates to CASSQEWERYGYTF.

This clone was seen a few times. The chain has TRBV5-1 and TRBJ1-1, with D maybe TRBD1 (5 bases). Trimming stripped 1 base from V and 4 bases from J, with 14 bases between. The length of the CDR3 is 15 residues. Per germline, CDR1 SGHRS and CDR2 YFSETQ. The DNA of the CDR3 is TGCGCCAGCAGCTTGTCCGGGGCGGGGGTCACTGAAGCTTTCTTT. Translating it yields CASSLSGAGVTEAFF.

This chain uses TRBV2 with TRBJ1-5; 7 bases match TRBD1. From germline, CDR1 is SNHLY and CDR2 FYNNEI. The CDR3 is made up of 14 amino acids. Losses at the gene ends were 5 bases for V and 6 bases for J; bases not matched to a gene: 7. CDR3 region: CASSHRGSVQPQHF. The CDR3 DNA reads TGTGCCAGCAGTCACAGGGGTTCGGTTCAGCCCCAGCATTTT.

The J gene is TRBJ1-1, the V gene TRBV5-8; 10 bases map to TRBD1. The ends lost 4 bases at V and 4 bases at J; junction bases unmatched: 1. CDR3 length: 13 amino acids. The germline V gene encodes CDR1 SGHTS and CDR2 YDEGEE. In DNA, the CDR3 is TGTGCCAGCAGCCGGACAGGGGGCACTGAAGCTTTCTTT. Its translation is CASSRTGGTEAFF. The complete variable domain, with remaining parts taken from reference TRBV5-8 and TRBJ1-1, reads EAGVTQSPTHLIKTRGQQATLRCSPISGHTSVYWYQQALGLGLQFLLWYDEGEERNRGNFPPRFSGRQFPNYSSELNVNALELEDSALYLCASSRTGGTEAFFGQGTRLTVV.

CDR3 sequence (DNA): TGTGCCAGCAGCATAAGACAGGGTCCAATTTGGACCCAGTACTTC. This translates into CASSIRQGPIWTQYF. J is TRBJ2-5 and V is TRBV11-2; 7 positions match TRBD1. V was pared by 5 bases and J by 7 bases, with 13 bases of the junction left unmatched. Germline values: CDR1 SGHAT, CDR2 FQNNGV. The CDR3 is made up of 15 amino acids.

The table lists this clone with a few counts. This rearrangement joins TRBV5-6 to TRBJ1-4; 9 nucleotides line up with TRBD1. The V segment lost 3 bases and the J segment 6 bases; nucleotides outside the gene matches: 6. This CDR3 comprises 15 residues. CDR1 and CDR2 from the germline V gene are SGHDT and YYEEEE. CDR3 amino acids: CASSSLTGGDEKLFF. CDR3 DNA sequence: TGTGCCAGCAGCTCCTTGACAGGGGGGGATGAAAAACTGTTTTTT.

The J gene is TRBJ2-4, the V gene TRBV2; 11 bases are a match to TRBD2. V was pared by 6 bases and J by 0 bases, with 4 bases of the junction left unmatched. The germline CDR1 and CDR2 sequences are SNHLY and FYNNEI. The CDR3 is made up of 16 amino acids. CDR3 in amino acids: CASRSLAGEAKNIQYF. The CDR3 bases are TGTGCCAGCAGGTCACTAGCGGGGGAAGCCAAAAACATTCAGTACTTC.

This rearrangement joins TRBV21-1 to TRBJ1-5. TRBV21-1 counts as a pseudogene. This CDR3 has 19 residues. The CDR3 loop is CASSAEDRGMIQSNQPQHF. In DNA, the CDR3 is TGTGCCAGCAGCGCGGAGGACCGGGGGATGATACAAAGCAATCAGCCCCAGCATTTT.

The CDR3 here is CASSFSGDTQYF. The CDR3 DNA reads as TGTGCCAGCAGCTTCAGCGGAGATACGCAGTATTTT. This chain joins TRBV7-2 and TRBJ2-3; D is possibly TRBD2 (5 bases). Germline loops: CDR1 SGHTA, CDR2 FQGNSA. V was trimmed by 3 bases and J by 5 bases, leaving 6 bases between them. The CDR3 totals 12 residues.

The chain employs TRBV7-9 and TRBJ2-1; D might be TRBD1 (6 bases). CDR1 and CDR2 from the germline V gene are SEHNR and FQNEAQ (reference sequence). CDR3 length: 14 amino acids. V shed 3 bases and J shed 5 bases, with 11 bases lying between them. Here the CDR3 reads CASSLSGADNEQFF. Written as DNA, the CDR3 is TGTGCCAGCAGCTTGTCAGGGGCGGACAATGAGCAGTTCTTC.

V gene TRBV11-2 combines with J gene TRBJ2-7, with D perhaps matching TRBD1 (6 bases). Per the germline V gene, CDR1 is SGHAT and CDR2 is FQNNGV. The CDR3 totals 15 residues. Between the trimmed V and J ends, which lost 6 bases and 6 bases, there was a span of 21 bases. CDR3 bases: TGTGCCAGCAGTTCAAACCCCGGGACAATAGGCGAGCAGTACTTC. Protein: CASSSNPGTIGEQYF.

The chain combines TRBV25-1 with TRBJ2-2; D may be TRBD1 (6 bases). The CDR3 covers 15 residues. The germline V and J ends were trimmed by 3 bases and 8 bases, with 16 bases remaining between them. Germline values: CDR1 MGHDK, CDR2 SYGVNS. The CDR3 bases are TGTGCCAGCAGTGAGACCGGGACACTCTTAGGGGAGCTGTTTTTT. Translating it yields CASSETGTLLGELFF. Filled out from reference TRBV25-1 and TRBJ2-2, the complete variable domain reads EADIYQTPRYLVIGTGKKITLECSQTMGHDKMYWYQQDPGMELHLIHYSYGVNSTEKGDLSSESTVSRIRTEHFPLTLESARPSHTSQYLCASSETGTLLGELFFGEGSRLTVL.

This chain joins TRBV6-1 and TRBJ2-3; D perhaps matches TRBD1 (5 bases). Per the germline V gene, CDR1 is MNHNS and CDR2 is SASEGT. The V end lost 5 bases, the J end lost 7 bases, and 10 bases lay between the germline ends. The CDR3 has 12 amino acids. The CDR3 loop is CASSLRGNTQYF. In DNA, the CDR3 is TGTGCCAGCAGTCTAAGGGGAAATACGCAGTATTTT.

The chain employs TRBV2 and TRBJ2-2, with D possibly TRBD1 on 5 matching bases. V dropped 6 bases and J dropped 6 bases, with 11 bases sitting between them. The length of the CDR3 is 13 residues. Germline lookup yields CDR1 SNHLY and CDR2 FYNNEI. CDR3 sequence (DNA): TGTGCCAGCAGGGCTAGGGGCCCCGGGGAGCTGTTTTTT. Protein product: CASRARGPGELFF.

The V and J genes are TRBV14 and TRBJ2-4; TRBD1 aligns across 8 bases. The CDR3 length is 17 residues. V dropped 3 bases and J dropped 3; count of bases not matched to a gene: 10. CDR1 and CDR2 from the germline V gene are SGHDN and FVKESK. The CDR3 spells CASSQGLTGGDKNIQYF. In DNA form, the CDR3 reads TGTGCCAGCAGCCAGGGATTAACAGGGGGTGACAAAAACATTCAGTACTTC. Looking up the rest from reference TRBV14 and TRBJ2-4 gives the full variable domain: EAGVTQFPSHSVIEKGQTVTLRCDPISGHDNLYWYRRVMGKEIKFLLHFVKESKQDESGMPNNRFLAERTGGTYSTLKVQPAELEDSGVYFCASSQGLTGGDKNIQYFGAGTRLSVL.

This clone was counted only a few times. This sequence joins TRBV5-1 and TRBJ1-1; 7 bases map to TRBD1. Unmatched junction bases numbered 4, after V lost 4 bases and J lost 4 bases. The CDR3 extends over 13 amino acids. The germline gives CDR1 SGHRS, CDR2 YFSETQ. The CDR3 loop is CASSLDRVTEAFF. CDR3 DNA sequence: TGCGCCAGCAGCCTAGACAGGGTCACTGAAGCTTTCTTT.

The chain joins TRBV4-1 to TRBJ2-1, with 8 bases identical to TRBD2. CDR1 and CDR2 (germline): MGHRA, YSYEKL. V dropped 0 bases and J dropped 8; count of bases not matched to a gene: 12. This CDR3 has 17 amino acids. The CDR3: CASSQDPDSGVNDEQFF. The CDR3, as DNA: TGCGCCAGCAGCCAAGATCCGGATAGCGGGGTGAATGATGAGCAGTTCTTC.

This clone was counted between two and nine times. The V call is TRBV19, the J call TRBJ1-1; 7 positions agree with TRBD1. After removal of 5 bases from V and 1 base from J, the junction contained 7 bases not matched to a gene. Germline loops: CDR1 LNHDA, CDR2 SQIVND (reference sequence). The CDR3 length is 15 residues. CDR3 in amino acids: CASSLKGQTNTEAFF. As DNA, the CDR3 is TGTGCCAGTAGTCTAAAGGGACAGACGAACACTGAAGCTTTCTTT.

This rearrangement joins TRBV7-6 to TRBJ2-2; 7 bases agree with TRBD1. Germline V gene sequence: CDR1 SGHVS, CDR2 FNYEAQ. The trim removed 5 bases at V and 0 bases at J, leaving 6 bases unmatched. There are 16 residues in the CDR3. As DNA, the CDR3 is TGTGCCAGCAGCCCGACAGGGCCCCCGAACACCGGGGAGCTGTTTTTT. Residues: CASSPTGPPNTGELFF.

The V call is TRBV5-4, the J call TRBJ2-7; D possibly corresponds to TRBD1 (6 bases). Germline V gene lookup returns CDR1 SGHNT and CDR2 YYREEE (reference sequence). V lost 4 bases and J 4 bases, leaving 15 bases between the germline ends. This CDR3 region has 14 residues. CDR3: CASSPQQGTYEQYF. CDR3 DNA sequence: TGTGCCAGCAGCCCGCAACAGGGTACGTACGAGCAGTACTTC.

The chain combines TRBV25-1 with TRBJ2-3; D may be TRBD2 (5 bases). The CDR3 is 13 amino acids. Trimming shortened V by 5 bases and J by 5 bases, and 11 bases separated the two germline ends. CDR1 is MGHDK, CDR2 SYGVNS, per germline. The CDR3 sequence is CASSMSGLDTQYF. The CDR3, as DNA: TGTGCCAGCAGTATGTCGGGGTTAGATACGCAGTATTTT.

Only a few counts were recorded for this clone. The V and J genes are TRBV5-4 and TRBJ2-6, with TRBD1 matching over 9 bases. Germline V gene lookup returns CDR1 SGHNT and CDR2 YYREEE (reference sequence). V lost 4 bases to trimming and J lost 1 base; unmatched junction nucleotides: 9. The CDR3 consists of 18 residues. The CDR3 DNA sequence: TGTGCCAGCAGCCGCAACCGGGACAGGGTTTCTGGGGCCAACGTCCTGACTTTC. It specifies CASSRNRDRVSGANVLTF.

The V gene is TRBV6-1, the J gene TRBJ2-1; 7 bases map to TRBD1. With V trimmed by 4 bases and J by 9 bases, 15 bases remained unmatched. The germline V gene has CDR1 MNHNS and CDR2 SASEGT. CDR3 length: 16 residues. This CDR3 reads CASSARTGIVVREQFF. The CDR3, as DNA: TGTGCCAGCAGTGCCCGGACAGGAATCGTTGTACGTGAGCAGTTCTTC.

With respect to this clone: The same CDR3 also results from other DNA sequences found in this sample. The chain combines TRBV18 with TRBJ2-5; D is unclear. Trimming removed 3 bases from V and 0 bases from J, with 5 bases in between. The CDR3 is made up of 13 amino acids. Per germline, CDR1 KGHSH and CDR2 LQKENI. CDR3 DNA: TGTGCCAGCTCACCCGGGTACCAAGAGACCCAGTACTTC. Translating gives CASSPGYQETQYF.

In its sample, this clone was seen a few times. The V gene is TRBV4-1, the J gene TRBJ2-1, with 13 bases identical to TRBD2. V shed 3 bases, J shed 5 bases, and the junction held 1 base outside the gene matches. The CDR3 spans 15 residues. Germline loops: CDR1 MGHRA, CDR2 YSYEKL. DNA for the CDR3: TGCGCCAGCAGCCACGGGACTAGCGGGAACAATGAGCAGTTCTTC. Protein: CASSHGTSGNNEQFF.